What follows are 13 T cell receptor beta chains derived from one specimen sequenced in a study of T cell repertoires in cytomegalovirus infection (dated by TCRdb to between 2018 and 2020). The sequencer was an Illumina HiSeq 1500. TCRdb ran its own pipeline on the public reads, namely fastp trimming at Q25 and MiXCR clone calling, and kept in-frame beta chains. Rows matching on CDR3 protein sequence are summarized as one entry with the most common DNA and genes. The sample data list about 310,000 distinct CDR3 sequences, and roughly a sixth of these were observed just once. Of the sample, around 12% falls within the top ten clones. The sequenced sample was PBMCs. The receptor source for this set is a human donor in good health (CMV status not recorded). Some clones in this sample may be carry-over from other donors' samples.

With respect to this clonotype: A much larger clone is a single base away; this may be a read error. The genes are TRBV7-2 and TRBJ1-5; weak D call: TRBD1 (6 bases). Trimming removed 2 bases at V and 5 bases at J, with 16 bases between. This CDR3 is built from 16 residues. Germline V gives CDR1 SGHTA, CDR2 FQGNSA. The CDR3 DNA follows: TGTGCCAGCAGCTTACCGGGGGGGGCGGCGGATCAGCCCCAGCATTTT. Amino acids: CASSLPGGAADQPQHF. The whole variable domain, remainder taken from reference TRBV7-2 and TRBJ1-5, is GAGVSQSPSNKVTEKGKDVELRCDPISGHTALYWYRQSLGQGLEFLIYFQGNSAPDKSGLPSDRFSAERTGGSVSTLTIQRTQQEDSAVYLCASSLPGGAADQPQHFGDGTRLSIL.

This clonotype showed up many times. The CDR3 is CASSAGANSGANVLTF. The CDR3 bases are TGTGCCAGCAGTGCAGGGGCCAACTCTGGGGCCAACGTCCTGACTTTC. The chain couples TRBV12-3 or TRBV12-4 to TRBJ2-6; tentatively, D is TRBD1 (6 bases). V lost 5 bases and J 0 bases, leaving 11 bases between the germline ends. The CDR3 runs 16 residues.

This chain joins TRBV6-2 or TRBV6-3 and TRBJ1-5; no reliable D call. The CDR3 is 13 amino acids. The germline V gene has CDR1 MNHEY and CDR2 SVGEGT. Trimming removed 6 bases at V and 7 bases at J, with 13 bases between. CDR3 coding DNA: TGTGCCAGCAGCCGGGTGACGGAGCAGCCCCAGCATTTT. This encodes CASSRVTEQPQHF.

The rearrangement uses TRBV2 and TRBJ1-5; D gene ambiguous. V dropped 10 bases and J dropped 2 bases, with 12 bases sitting between them. CDR3 length equals 13 residues. The germline V gene has CDR1 SNHLY and CDR2 FYNNEI. CDR3 region: CAIGPKGNQPQHF. The CDR3 nucleotides are TGTGCCATCGGACCGAAAGGCAATCAGCCCCAGCATTTT.

This clonotype was detected many times. This chain connects TRBV12-3 or TRBV12-4 to TRBJ1-5, with D possibly being TRBD1 (6 bases). The CDR3 totals 19 residues. Between the trimmed V and J ends, which lost 5 bases and 2 bases, there was a span of 25 bases. The CDR3 spells CASSLDGGSLFFGNQPQHF. CDR3 nucleotides: TGTGCCAGCAGTCTTGACGGGGGCTCTTTGTTTTTCGGCAATCAGCCCCAGCATTTT.

This clonotype was observed at least ten times. The V call is TRBV7-2, the J call TRBJ1-2, with no clear D. The germline V gene encodes CDR1 SGHTA and CDR2 FQGNSA. There are 14 residues in the CDR3. Trimming left V 1 base short and J 9 bases short, with 15 bases between. For the CDR3, the DNA is TGTGCCAGCAGCTTAGGCGGGGTCCGAGTTAGCTACACCTTC. Amino acid sequence: CASSLGGVRVSYTF.

The chain combines TRBV19 with TRBJ2-1, with D unresolved. Germline CDR1 is LNHDA and CDR2 is SQIVND (reference sequence). The V end lost 7 bases, the J end lost 7 bases, and 14 bases lay between the germline ends. This CDR3 comprises 13 residues. In DNA form, the CDR3 reads TGTGCCAGTATCCCGACGACTGGGAATGAGCAGTTCTTC. Protein sequence: CASIPTTGNEQFF.

The J gene is TRBJ1-5, the V gene TRBV20-1; D is possibly TRBD1 (5 bases). This CDR3 has 14 residues. The germline V gene encodes CDR1 DFQATT and CDR2 SNEGSKA (reference sequence). Trimming removed 0 bases from V and 7 bases from J, with 13 bases in between. The CDR3 DNA sequence: TGCAGTGCTAGAGATCGACAGATGGGCCAGCCCCAGCATTTT. This codes for CSARDRQMGQPQHF.

This clonotype was observed many times. The rearrangement links TRBV7-2 to TRBJ1-1; no clear D gene. This CDR3 spans 16 amino acids. The germline V gene has CDR1 SGHTA and CDR2 FQGNSA. The germline V and J ends were trimmed by 1 base and 3 bases, with 15 bases remaining between them. In DNA form, the CDR3 reads TGTGCCAGCAGCTTAGGACAACTCACGCCGTACACTGAAGCTTTCTTT. Its translation: CASSLGQLTPYTEAFF.

On this clonotype: With a much larger clone just one base away, this may be a read error. The genes are TRBV12-3 or TRBV12-4 and TRBJ1-1; tentative D call: TRBD1 (5 bases). V lost 6 bases to trimming and J lost 3 bases, with 17 bases between them. The CDR3 length is 15 residues. The CDR3 DNA reads as TGTGCCAGCAGGATGGGCAGGGAATCGGACACTGAAGCTTTCTTT. Translated: CASRMGRESDTEAFF.

The chain combines TRBV28 with TRBJ1-5; D is undetermined. V was clipped by 6 bases and J by 4 bases, with 4 bases between them. From germline, CDR1 is MDHEN and CDR2 SYDVKM. The CDR3 sequence is 11 residues long. The CDR3 reads CASRSNQPQHF. In nucleotides, the CDR3 is TGTGCCAGCAGGTCGAATCAGCCCCAGCATTTT.

The table lists this clonotype with many counts. The genes are TRBV7-8 and TRBJ1-1; 8 nucleotides line up with TRBD1. Germline assignment: CDR1 SGHVS and CDR2 FQNEAQ. Losses at the gene ends were 5 bases for V and 8 bases for J; bases not matched to a gene: 10. The CDR3 runs to 14 residues. CDR3 residues: CASSHWDRNKEAFF. CDR3 bases: TGTGCCAGCAGCCACTGGGACAGGAACAAAGAAGCTTTCTTT.

This clonotype was found many times. This chain joins TRBV7-6 and TRBJ2-7; 7 bases are a match to TRBD1. The V and J ends lost 5 bases and 3 bases, in that order; junction bases with no gene match: 4. Germline V gene data show CDR1 as SGHVS and CDR2 as FNYEAQ. CDR3 length equals 13 residues. As DNA, the CDR3 is TGTGCCAGCAGCCCCGGGACAGACTACGAGCAGTACTTC. Amino acids: CASSPGTDYEQYF.